The sequence of this TCR beta chain was determined in a study of CD8+ T cells in alopecia areata. Turning to the study itself: Oral tofacitinib (5 to 10 mg twice daily) was administered to treated patients. Findings and limits, study-wide: Normal scalp had lower clonality than lesional scalp, with alopecia totalis/universalis lesions showing this most strongly. Among patients, TCR sharing was less clear than in mice, a difference possibly due in part to HLA diversity in the patient population.

The J segment lost 2 bases and the V segment lost 4 bases, leaving 13 bases of the junction unmatched. This CDR3 contains 17 residues. The germline CDR1 and CDR2 sequences are SGDLS and YYNGEE. Comments on this clone: Its antigen is unidentified.

Sequencing relied on a cDNA template that was reverse transcribed from extracted RNA. Here immunoSEQ multiplex PCR was the method, and the copy in TCRdb shows in-frame clones only, minus some. The sample contains 95,000 to 150,000 clones, roughly 55% of which appear only once. Treatment noted: oral pan-JAK inhibitor, 5-10 mg twice daily. The investigators collected lesional scalp punch biopsies and peripheral blood from alopecia areata patients. Sequenced material: CD4+ T cells sorted from blood, taken at week 4, from a patient treated with tofacitinib. The gene calls are TRBV9 and TRBJ2-3, with 7 positions matching TRBD2. This TCR came from a human donor with alopecia areata. CDR3 protein: CASSPYQRDGSTDTQYF. CDR3 in DNA: TGTGCCAGCAGCCCTTACCAGCGGGATGGGTCCACAGATACGCAGTATTTT.